This T cell receptor (beta chain) was identified in a study of human T cells and chemical hapten exposure. Germline CDR1 and CDR2: SGHKS and YYEKEE (reference sequence). The CDR3 loop spans 12 amino acids. The V gene lost 4 bases and the J gene lost 6 bases, with 11 bases spanning the gap. Via MiXCR, TCRdb re-called the RACE reads, giving one row per CDR3 protein. Among 210,000 or so distinct CDR3 sequences, approximately 26% were seen once, and the ten largest hold 2% to 2.5%. The time point here: patch test 3, about 24 weeks after DPC sensitization. As to treatment: therapeutic diphenylcyclopropenone sensitization with weekly scalp DPC.

This chain joins TRBV5-5 and TRBJ2-7; D unclear. The sample was whole blood, taken in connection with sensitization to the hapten diphenylcyclopropenone (DPC). The sequence derives from a woman aged 40-49 years with alopecia areata. Some clones in this sample may be carry-over from other donors' samples. This CDR3 reads CASSTTGSEQYF. The DNA for the CDR3 is TGTGCCAGCAGCACGACGGGTTCCGAGCAGTACTTC. Using reference TRBV5-5 and TRBJ2-7 for the parts outside the CDR3, the full variable domain is DAGVTQSPTHLIKTRGQQVTLRCSPISGHKSVSWYQQVLGQGPQFIFQYYEKEERGRGNFPDRFSARQFPNYSSELNVNALLLGDSALYLCASSTTGSEQYFGPGTRLTVT.